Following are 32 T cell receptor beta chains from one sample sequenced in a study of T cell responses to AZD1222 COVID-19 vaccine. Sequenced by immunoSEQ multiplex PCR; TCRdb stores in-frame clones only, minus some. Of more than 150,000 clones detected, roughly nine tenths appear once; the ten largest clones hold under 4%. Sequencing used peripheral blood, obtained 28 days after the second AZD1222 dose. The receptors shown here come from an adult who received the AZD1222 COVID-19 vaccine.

The DNA for the CDR3 is TGTGCCAGTAACACAGGGCACTCCTACAATGAGCAGTTCTTC. As protein: CASNTGHSYNEQFF. The V call is TRBV19, the J call TRBJ2-1, with a tentative D call TRBD1 (6 bases). Germline values: CDR1 LNHDA, CDR2 SQIVND (reference sequence). The CDR3 is made up of 14 amino acids. V was cut by 7 bases and J by 0 bases, with 10 bases left in between.

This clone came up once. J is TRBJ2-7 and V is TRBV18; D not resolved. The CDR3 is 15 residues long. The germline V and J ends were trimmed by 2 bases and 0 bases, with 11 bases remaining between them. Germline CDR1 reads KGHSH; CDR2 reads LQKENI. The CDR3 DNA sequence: TGTGCCAGCTCACCAGCAGGCCTTAGCTCCTACGAGCAGTACTTC. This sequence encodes CASSPAGLSSYEQYF. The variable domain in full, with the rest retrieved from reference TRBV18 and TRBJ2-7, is NAGVMQNPRHLVRRRGQEARLRCSPMKGHSHVYWYRQLPEEGLKFMVYLQKENIIDESGMPKERFSAEFPKEGPSILRIQQVVRGDSAAYFCASSPAGLSSYEQYFGPGTRLTVT.

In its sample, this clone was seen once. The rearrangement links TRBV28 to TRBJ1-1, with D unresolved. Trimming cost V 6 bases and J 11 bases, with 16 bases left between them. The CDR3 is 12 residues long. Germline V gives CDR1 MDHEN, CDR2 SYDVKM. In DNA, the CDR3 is TGTGCCAGCAGCCCTGAACGAACAGAGGCTTTCTTT. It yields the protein CASSPERTEAFF.

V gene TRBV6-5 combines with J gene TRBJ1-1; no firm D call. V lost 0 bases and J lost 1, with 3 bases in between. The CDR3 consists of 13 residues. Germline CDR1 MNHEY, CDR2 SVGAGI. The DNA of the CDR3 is TGTGCCAGCAGTTACTCGTGGAACACTGAAGCTTTCTTT. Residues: CASSYSWNTEAFF.

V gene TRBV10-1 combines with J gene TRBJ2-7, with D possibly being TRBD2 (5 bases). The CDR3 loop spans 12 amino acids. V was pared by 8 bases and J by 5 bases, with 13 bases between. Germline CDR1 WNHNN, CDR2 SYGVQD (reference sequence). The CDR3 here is CASSEGINEQYF. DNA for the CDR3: TGCGCCAGCTCCGAGGGCATAAACGAGCAGTACTTC.

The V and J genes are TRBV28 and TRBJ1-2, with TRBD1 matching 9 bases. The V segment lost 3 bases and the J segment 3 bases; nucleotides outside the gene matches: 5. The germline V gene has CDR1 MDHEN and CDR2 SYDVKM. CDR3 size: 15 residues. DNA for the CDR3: TGTGCCAGCAGTTTGTGGGACAGGGATTACTATGGCTACACCTTC. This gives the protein CASSLWDRDYYGYTF.

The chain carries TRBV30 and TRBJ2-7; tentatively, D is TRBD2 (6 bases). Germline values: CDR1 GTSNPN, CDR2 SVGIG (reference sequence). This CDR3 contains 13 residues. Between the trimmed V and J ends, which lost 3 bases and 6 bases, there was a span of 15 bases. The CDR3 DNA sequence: TGTGCCTGGAGCCTAGGGCTGGGGGGCGAGCAGTACTTC. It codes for CAWSLGLGGEQYF.

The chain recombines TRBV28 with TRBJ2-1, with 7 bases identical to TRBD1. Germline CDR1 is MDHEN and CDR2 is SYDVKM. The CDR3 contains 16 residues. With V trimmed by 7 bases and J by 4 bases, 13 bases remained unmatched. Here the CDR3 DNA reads TGTGCCAGCACCAGATCCGGGACAGCTACATACAATGAGCAGTTCTTC. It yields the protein CASTRSGTATYNEQFF. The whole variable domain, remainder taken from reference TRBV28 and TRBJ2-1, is DVKVTQSSRYLVKRTGEKVFLECVQDMDHENMFWYRQDPGLGLRLIYFSYDVKMKEKGDIPEGYSVSREKKERFSLILESASTNQTSMYLCASTRSGTATYNEQFFGPGTRLTVL.

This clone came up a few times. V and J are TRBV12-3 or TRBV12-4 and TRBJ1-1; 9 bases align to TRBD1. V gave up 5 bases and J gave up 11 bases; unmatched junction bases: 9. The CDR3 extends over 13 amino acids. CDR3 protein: CASSRQGDPLAFF. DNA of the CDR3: TGTGCCAGCAGTCGACAGGGGGACCCTCTGGCTTTCTTT.

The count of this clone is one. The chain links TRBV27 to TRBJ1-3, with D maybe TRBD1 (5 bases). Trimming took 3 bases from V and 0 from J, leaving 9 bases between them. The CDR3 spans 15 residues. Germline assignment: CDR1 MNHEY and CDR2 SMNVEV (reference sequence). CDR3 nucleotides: TGTGCCAGCAGTTTGACCGGGACCTCTGGAAACACCATATATTTT. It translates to CASSLTGTSGNTIYF.

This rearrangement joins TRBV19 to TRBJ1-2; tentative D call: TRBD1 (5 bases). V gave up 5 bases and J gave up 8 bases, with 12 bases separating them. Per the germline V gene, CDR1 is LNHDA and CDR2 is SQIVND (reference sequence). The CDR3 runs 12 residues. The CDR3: CASSLRVGGYTF. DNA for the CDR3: TGTGCCAGTAGTCTCAGGGTTGGCGGCTACACCTTC.

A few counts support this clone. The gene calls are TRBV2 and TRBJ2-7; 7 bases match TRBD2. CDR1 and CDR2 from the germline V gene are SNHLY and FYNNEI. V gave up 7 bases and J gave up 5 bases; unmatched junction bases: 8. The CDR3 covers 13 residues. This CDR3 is CASKERDRDEQYF. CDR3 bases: TGTGCCAGCAAGGAGCGGGATCGCGACGAGCAGTACTTC.

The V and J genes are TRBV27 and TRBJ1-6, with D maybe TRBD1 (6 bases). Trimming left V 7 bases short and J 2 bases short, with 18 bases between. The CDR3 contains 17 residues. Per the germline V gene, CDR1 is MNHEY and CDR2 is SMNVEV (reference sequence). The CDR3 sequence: CASTSGAGETYNSPLHF. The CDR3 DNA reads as TGTGCCAGCACCTCCGGCGCAGGGGAGACCTATAATTCACCCCTCCACTTT.

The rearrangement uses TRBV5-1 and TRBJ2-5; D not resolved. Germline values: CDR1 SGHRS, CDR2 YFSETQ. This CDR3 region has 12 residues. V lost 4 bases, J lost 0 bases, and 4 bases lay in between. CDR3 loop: CASSTNQETQYF. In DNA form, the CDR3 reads TGCGCCAGCAGCACGAACCAAGAGACCCAGTACTTC.

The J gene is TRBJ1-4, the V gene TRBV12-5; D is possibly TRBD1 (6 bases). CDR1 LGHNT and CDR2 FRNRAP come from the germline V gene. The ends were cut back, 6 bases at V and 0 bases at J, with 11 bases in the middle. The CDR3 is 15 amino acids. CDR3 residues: CASGQGLTTNEKLFF. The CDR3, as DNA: TGTGCTAGTGGACAGGGCCTAACAACTAATGAAAAACTGTTTTTT.

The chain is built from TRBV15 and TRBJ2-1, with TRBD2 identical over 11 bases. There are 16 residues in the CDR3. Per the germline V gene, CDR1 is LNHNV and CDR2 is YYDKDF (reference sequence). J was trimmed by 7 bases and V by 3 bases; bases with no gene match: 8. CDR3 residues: CATSSPGTSGRNEQFF. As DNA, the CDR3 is TGTGCCACCAGCAGTCCCGGGACTAGCGGACGGAATGAGCAGTTCTTC.

CDR3 DNA: TGTGCCAGCAAGAAGTTTACCAATGAGCAGTTCTTC. Protein product: CASKKFTNEQFF. V usage is TRBV27 and J usage is TRBJ2-1; D unclear. CDR3 length equals 12 residues. CDR1 MNHEY and CDR2 SMNVEV come from the germline V gene (reference sequence). V lost 7 bases, J lost 6 bases, and 10 bases lay in between.

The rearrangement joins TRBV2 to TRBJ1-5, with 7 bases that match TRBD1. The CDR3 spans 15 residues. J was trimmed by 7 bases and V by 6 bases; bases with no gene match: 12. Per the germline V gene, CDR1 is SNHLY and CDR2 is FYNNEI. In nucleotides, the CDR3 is TGTGCCAGCAGGGGCCGGACAGGCTTGGGACAGCCCCAGCATTTT. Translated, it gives CASRGRTGLGQPQHF.

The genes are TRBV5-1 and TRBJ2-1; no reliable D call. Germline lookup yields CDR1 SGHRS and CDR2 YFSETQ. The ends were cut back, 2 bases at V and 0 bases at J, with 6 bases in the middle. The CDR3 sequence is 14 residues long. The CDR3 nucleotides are TGCGCCAGCAGCTTCTGGAGCTCCTACAATGAGCAGTTCTTC. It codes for CASSFWSSYNEQFF.

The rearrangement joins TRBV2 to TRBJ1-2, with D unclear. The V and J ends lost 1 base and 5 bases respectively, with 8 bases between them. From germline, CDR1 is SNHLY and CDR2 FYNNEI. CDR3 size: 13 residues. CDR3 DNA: TGTGCCAGCAGTGAAGACCCCTCTTATGGCTACACCTTC. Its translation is CASSEDPSYGYTF.

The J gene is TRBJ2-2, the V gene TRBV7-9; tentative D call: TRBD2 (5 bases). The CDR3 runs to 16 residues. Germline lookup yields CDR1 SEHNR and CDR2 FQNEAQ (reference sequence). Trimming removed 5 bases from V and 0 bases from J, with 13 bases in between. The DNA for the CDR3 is TGTGCCAGCAGCCCCCGCTCTAGCACGAACACCGGGGAGCTGTTTTTT. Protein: CASSPRSSTNTGELFF.

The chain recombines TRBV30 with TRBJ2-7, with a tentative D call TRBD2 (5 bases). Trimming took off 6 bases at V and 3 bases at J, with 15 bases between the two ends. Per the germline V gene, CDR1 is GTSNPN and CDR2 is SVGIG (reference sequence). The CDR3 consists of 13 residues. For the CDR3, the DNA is TGTGCCTGCCCGGGGAAGAAAGACTACGAGCAGTACTTC. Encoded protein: CACPGKKDYEQYF.

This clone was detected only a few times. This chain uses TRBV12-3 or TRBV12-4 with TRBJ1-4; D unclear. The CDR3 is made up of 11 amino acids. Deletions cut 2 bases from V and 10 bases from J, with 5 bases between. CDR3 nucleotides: TGTGCCAGCAGTTTATTGGGAAAACTGTTTTTT. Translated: CASSLLGKLFF.

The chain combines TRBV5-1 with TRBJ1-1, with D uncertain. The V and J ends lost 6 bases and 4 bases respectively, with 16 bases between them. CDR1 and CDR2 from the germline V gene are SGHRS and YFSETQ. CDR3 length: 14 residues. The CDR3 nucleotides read TGCGCCAGCACCGACCTTGGGATCCCCACTGAAGCTTTCTTT. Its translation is CASTDLGIPTEAFF. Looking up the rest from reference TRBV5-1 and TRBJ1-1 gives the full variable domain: KAGVTQTPRYLIKTRGQQVTLSCSPISGHRSVSWYQQTPGQGLQFLFEYFSETQRNKGNFPGRFSGRQFSNSRSEMNVSTLELGDSALYLCASTDLGIPTEAFFGQGTRLTVV.

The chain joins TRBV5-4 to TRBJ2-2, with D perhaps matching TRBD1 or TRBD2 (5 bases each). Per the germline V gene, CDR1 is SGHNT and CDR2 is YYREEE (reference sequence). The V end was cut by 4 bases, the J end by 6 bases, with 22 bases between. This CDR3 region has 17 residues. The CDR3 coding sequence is TGTGCCAGCAGCAACCCGGGACCCGTTCATCGGGCCGGGGAGCTGTTTTTT. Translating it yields CASSNPGPVHRAGELFF.

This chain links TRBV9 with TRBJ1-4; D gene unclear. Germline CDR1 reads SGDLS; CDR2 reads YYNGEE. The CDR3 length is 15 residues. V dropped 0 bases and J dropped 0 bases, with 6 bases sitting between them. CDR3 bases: TGTGCCAGCAGCGTAGGGGCGGCAACTAATGAAAAACTGTTTTTT. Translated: CASSVGAATNEKLFF.

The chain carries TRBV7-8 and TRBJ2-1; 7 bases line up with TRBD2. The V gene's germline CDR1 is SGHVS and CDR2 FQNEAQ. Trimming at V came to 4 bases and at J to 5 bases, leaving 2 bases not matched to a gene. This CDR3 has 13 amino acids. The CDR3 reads CASSSSGNNEQFF. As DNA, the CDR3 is TGTGCCAGCAGCTCAAGCGGGAACAATGAGCAGTTCTTC.

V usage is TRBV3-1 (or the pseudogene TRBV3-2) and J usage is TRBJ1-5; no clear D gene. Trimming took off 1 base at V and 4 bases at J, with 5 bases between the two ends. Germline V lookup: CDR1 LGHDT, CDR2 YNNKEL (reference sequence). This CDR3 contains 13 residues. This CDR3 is CASSQGLNQPQHF. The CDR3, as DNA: TGTGCCAGCAGCCAAGGGCTAAATCAGCCCCAGCATTTT.

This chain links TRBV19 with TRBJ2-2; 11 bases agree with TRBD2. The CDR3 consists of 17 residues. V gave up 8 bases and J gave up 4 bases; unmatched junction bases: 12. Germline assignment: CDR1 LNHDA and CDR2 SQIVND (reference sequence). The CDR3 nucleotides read TGTGCCAGTGCAACTAGCGGGAGAGGAAGAGGCACCGGGGAGCTGTTTTTT. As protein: CASATSGRGRGTGELFF. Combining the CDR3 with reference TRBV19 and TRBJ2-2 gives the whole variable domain DGGITQSPKYLFRKEGQNVTLSCEQNLNHDAMYWYRQDPGQGLRLIYYSQIVNDFQKGDIAEGYSVSREKKESFPLTVTSAQKNPTAFYLCASATSGRGRGTGELFFGEGSRLTVL.

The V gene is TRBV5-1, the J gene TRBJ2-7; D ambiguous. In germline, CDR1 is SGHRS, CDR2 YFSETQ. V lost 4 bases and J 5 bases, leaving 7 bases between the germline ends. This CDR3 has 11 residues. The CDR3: CASSAGNEQYF. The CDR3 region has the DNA TGCGCCAGCAGCGCCGGTAACGAGCAGTACTTC.

The CDR3 protein is CAISVKANTEAFF. The CDR3 DNA reads TGTGCCATCAGTGTCAAGGCGAACACTGAAGCTTTCTTT. This chain connects TRBV10-3 to TRBJ1-1; D not resolved. The CDR3 runs 13 residues. Trimming cost V 4 bases and J 1 base, with 7 bases left between them. In germline, CDR1 is ENHRY, CDR2 SYGVKD.

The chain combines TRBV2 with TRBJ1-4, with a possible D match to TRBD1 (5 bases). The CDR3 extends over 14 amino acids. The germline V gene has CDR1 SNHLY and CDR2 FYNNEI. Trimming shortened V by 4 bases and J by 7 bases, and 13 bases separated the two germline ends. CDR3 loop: CASSGGRDREKLFF. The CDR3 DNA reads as TGTGCCAGCAGTGGGGGCAGGGACCGTGAAAAACTGTTTTTT.